These T cell receptor beta chains were read from a single sample in a study of T-cell reconstitution after alpha-beta-depleted transplantation in children. TCRdb ran MiXCR on the PCR reads and lists one entry per CDR3 protein. The data show about 980,000 distinct CDR3 sequences, around 30% seen once. Material: PBMCs, mostly from graft donor cells, obtained 360 days after TCRalphabeta/CD19-depleted stem cell transplant. The receptors were gathered from a boy under two years old who had a stem cell transplant for SCID, so the T cells may come from the graft donor. CDR3s include the opening cysteine and the closing phenylalanine or tryptophan. Each record gives: J gene, clone size, V gene, D gene, CDR3 DNA, CDR3 protein. The D gene is left open where the match is weak. Expanded clones get a size class; other rows say once, few or many, or leave the size out.

TRBJ1-1 | few | TRBV12-3/TRBV12-4 | NA | TGTGCCAGCAGTCCAGGACAGATCTTGAACACTGAAGCTTTCTTT | CASSPGQILNTEAFF
TRBJ1-1 | NA | TRBV6-5 | NA | TGTGCCAGCAGTCTGGACAGCAATGAAGCTTTCTTT | CASSLDSNEAFF
TRBJ1-1 | few | TRBV6-5 | TRBD1 | TGTGCCAGGGGACAGCACACTGAAGCTTTCTTT | CARGQHTEAFF
TRBJ1-1 | NA | TRBV2 | NA | TGTGCCAGCAGTGGGGCAGGCTACACTGAAGCTTTCTTT | CASSGAGYTEAFF
TRBJ1-1 | NA | TRBV11-2 | NA | TGTGCCAGCAGCTCCCCAAAGGCGGGGACTGAAGCTTTCTTT | CASSSPKAGTEAFF
TRBJ2-1 | NA | TRBV6-1 | TRBD2 | TGTGCCAGCAGGAATGATCTAGCGGGGAGAAACAATGAGCAGTTCTTC | CASRNDLAGRNNEQFF
TRBJ2-5 | NA | TRBV20-1 | NA | TGCAGTGCGGCGGGGAAAAACCAAGAGACCCAGTACTTC | CSAAGKNQETQYF
TRBJ2-3 | few | TRBV6-1 | NA | TGTGCCAGCAGGCCCGAAGTACTTATCACAGATACGCAGTATTTT | CASRPEVLITDTQYF
TRBJ1-1 | NA | TRBV7-3 | TRBD1 | TGTGCCAGCAGCCTCGACAGGGTTCCGAACACTGAAGCTTTCTTT | CASSLDRVPNTEAFF
TRBJ2-2 | NA | TRBV12-3/TRBV12-4 | TRBD1 | TGTGCCAGCAACCCCGGACAGGCGAACACCGGGGAGCTGTTTTTT | CASNPGQANTGELFF
TRBJ2-7 | NA | TRBV20-1 | TRBD1 | TGCAGTGCTAGAGCCGGGACAGGATACTACGAGCAGTACTTC | CSARAGTGYYEQYF
TRBJ2-7 | medium-sized | TRBV28 | TRBD1 | TGTGCCAGCAGTTTGTACAGGGGAATAAACTACGAGCAGTACTTC | CASSLYRGINYEQYF
TRBJ2-1 | NA | TRBV5-6 | NA | TGTGCCAGCAGCTTGTGGGGTAGGGCTTACAATGAGCAGTTCTTC | CASSLWGRAYNEQFF
TRBJ2-2 | NA | TRBV5-1 | NA | TGCGCCAGCAGCTTCGGCCACAACTTCGAGGACACCGGGGAGCTGTTTTTT | CASSFGHNFEDTGELFF
TRBJ2-7 | NA | TRBV5-1 | NA | TGCGCCAGCAGCCCAATTGACCAGGGAAATACCTACGAGCAGTACTTC | CASSPIDQGNTYEQYF
TRBJ2-1 | many | TRBV29-1 | TRBD2 | TGCAGCGTTTTTGATAGCGGGGGGGCACTTGAGCAGTTCTTC | CSVFDSGGALEQFF
TRBJ2-1 | many | TRBV4-1 | NA | TGCGCCAGCAGCCAAGACGGGTACAATGAGCAGTTCTTC | CASSQDGYNEQFF
TRBJ2-2 | few | TRBV12-3/TRBV12-4 | NA | TGTGCCAGCAGTTTAGGGGTGGCGGTCGGGGCCGGGGAGCTGTTTTTT | CASSLGVAVGAGELFF
TRBJ2-1 | NA | TRBV5-1 | TRBD2 | TGCGCCAGCAGCTTGGTAACTAGCGGGGGGCTAGAGCAGTTCTTC | CASSLVTSGGLEQFF
TRBJ1-1 | NA | TRBV19 | NA | TGTGCCAGTAGAGACACTGAAGCTTTCTTT | CASRDTEAFF